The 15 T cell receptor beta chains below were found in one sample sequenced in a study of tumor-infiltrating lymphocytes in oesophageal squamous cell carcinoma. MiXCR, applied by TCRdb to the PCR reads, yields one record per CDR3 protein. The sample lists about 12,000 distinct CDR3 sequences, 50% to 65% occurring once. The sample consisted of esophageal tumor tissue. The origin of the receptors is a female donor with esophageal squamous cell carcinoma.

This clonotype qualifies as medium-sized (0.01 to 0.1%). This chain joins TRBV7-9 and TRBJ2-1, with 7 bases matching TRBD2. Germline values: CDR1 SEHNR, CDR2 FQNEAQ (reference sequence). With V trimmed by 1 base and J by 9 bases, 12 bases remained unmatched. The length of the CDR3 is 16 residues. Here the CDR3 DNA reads TGTGCCAGCAGCTTAGTTAGGGTACAGCGGGATGTTGAGCAGTTCTTC. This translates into CASSLVRVQRDVEQFF.

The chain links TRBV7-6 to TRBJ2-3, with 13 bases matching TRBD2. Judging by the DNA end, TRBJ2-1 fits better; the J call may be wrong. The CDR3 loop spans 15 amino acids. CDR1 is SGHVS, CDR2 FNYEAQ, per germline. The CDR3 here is CASSQTSGRLNEQFF. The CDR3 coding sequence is TGTGCCAGCAGCCAGACTAGCGGGAGGCTGAATGAGCAGTTCTTC.

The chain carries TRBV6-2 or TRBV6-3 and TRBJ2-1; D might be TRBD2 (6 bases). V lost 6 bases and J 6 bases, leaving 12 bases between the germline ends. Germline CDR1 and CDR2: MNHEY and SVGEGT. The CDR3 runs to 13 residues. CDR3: CASREGPLNEQFF. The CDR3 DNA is TGTGCCAGCAGGGAGGGACCCCTCAATGAGCAGTTCTTC.

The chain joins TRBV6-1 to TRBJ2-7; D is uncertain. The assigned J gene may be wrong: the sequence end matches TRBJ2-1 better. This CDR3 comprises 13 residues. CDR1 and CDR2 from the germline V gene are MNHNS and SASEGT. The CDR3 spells CASSAYSVNEQFF. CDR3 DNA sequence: TGTGCCAGCAGTGCCTACTCGGTCAATGAGCAGTTCTTC.

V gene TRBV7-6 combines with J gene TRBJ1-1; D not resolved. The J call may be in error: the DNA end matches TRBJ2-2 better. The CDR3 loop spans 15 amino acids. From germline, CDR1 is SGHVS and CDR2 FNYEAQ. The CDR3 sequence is CASSLVLPNTGELFF. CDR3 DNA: TGTGCCAGCAGCTTAGTACTACCGAACACCGGGGAGCTGTTTTTT.

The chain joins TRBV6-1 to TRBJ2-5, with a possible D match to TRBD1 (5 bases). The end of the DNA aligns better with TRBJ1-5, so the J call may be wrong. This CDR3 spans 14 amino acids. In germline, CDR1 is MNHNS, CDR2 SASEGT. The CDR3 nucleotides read TGTGCCAGCAGTTATGGGGGAAGGAATCAGCCCCAGCATTTT. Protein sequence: CASSYGGRNQPQHF.

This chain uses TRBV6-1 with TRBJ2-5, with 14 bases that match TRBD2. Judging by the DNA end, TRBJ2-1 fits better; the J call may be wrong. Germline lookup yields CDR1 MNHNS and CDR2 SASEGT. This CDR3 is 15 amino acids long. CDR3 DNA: TGTGCCAGCAGTTTGGGACTAGCGGGAGTTGGTGAGCAGTTCTTC. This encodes CASSLGLAGVGEQFF.

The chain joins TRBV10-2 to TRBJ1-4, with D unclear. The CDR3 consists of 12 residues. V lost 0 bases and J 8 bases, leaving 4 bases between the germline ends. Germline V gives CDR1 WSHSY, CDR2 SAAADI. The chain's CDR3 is CASSESGEKLFF. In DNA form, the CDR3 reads TGCGCCAGCAGTGAGTCAGGAGAAAAACTGTTTTTT.

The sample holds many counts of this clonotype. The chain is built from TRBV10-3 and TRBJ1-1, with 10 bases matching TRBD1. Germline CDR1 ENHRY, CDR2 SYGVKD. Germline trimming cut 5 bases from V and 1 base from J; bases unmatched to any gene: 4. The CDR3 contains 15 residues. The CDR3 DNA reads TGTGCCATCAGTCGACAGGGGGCGGAGAACACTGAAGCTTTCTTT. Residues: CAISRQGAENTEAFF.

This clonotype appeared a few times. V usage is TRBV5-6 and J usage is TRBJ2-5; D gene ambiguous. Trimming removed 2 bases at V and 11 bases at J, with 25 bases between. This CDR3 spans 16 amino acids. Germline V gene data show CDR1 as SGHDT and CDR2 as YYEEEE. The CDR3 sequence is CASSFGVGRVNNEQYF. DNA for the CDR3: TGTGCCAGCAGCTTCGGAGTAGGCCGGGTGAACAATGAGCAGTACTTC.

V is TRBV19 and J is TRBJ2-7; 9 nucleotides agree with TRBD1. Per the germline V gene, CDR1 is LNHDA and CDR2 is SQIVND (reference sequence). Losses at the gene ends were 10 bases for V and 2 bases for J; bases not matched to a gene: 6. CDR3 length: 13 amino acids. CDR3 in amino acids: CATKGTGTYEQYF. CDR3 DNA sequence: TGTGCCACCAAGGGGACAGGGACCTACGAGCAGTACTTC.

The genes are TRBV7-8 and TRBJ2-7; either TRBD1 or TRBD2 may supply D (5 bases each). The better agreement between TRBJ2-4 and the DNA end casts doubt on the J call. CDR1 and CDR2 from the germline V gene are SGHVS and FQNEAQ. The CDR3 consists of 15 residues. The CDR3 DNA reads TGTGCCAGCAGCTTAAGTGGGGGTACCAAAAACATTCAGTACTTC. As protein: CASSLSGGTKNIQYF.

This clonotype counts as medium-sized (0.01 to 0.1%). This CDR3 is CASSFLLAGNNEQFF. The CDR3 bases are TGTGCCAGCAGTTTTTTACTAGCGGGGAACAATGAGCAGTTCTTC. The rearrangement links TRBV28 to TRBJ2-1, with 10 positions matching TRBD2. V gave up 3 bases and J gave up 5 bases; unmatched junction bases: 4. The CDR3 is 15 amino acids. Germline values: CDR1 MDHEN, CDR2 SYDVKM.

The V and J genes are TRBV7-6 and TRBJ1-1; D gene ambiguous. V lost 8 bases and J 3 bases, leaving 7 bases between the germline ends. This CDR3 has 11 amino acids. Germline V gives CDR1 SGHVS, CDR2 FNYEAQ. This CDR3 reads CASGSYTEAFF. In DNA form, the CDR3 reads TGTGCCAGCGGCAGTTACACTGAAGCTTTCTTT. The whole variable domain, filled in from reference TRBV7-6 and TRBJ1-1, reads GAGVSQSPRYKVTKRGQDVALRCDPISGHVSLYWYRQALGQGPEFLTYFNYEAQQDKSGLPNDRFSAERPEGSISTLTIQRTEQRDSAMYRCASGSYTEAFFGQGTRLTVV.

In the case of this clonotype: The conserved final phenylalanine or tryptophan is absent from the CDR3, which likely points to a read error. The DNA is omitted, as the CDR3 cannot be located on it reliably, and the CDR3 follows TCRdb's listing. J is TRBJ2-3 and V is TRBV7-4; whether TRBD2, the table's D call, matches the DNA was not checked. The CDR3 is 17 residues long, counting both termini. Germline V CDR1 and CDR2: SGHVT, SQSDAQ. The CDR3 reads CASSLGEGDLLGQFFGP.